Presented here are 11 T cell receptor beta chains from one specimen sequenced in a study of low-dose radiotherapy and immunotherapy resistance in tumors. TRAV- and TRBV-specific primers primed first-strand cDNA, covering alpha and beta chains. The PCR that amplified TCRs ran for around 20 cycles, relying on a constant-region primer and a V-primer adapter. From the reads, TCRdb called clonotypes with MiXCR, one entry per CDR3 protein. The table records under 15,000 distinct CDR3 sequences, around four fifths of them present only once. These TCRs come from a human donor with advanced metastatic prostate, ovarian, gallbladder or colorectal cancer (not recorded which). This table probably holds off-target reads from a library built for another chain.

This chain connects TRBV7-2 to TRBJ1-5, with 8 bases lining up with TRBD1. V lost 1 base, J lost 4 bases, and 3 bases stayed unmatched. The CDR3 has 15 residues. Germline lookup yields CDR1 SGHTA and CDR2 FQGNSA. In nucleotides, the CDR3 is TGTGCCAGCAGCTTAGAGGGGACAGGAAATCAGCCCCAGCATTTT. It codes for CASSLEGTGNQPQHF. The full variable domain, with the rest looked up from reference TRBV7-2 and TRBJ1-5, is GAGVSQSPSNKVTEKGKDVELRCDPISGHTALYWYRQSLGQGLEFLIYFQGNSAPDKSGLPSDRFSAERTGGSVSTLTIQRTQQEDSAVYLCASSLEGTGNQPQHFGDGTRLSIL.

The chain combines TRBV19 with TRBJ1-5; D uncertain. The V gene's germline CDR1 is LNHDA and CDR2 SQIVND (reference sequence). V was pared by 0 bases and J by 12 bases, with 9 bases between. This CDR3 is 12 amino acids long. This CDR3 is CASSIDPIHQHF. The CDR3 DNA sequence: TGTGCCAGTAGTATAGATCCCATTCACCAGCATTTT.

The chain has TRBV28 and TRBJ2-7; perhaps TRBD1 as D (5 bases). This CDR3 comprises 13 residues. The V and J ends lost 3 bases and 6 bases respectively, with 12 bases between them. CDR1 is MDHEN, CDR2 SYDVKM, per germline. The CDR3 region is CASSLGLGVEQYF. The CDR3 bases are TGTGCCAGCAGTTTGGGGTTAGGGGTCGAGCAGTACTTC.

The V call is TRBV5-1, the J call TRBJ2-3; the match to TRBD2 covers 7 bases. The CDR3 runs 17 residues. Germline-derived CDR1 and CDR2 are SGHRS and YFSETQ. With V trimmed by 1 base and J by 3 bases, 11 bases remained unmatched. CDR3 sequence reads: CASSLTLGRESTDTQYF. CDR3 nucleotide sequence: TGCGCCAGCAGCTTGACTTTGGGGCGGGAGTCGACAGATACGCAGTATTTT.

This clonotype was detected only once. The chain recombines TRBV15 with TRBJ1-1; perhaps TRBD1 as D (6 bases). The V end lost 0 bases, the J end lost 6 bases, and 11 bases lay between the germline ends. Germline CDR1 reads LNHNV; CDR2 reads YYDKDF (reference sequence). CDR3 length: 14 residues. The CDR3 DNA follows: TGTGCCACCAGCAGAGACAGGGGAGGCCCTGAAGCTTTCTTT. Amino acid sequence: CATSRDRGGPEAFF.

This clonotype appeared a single time. The J gene is TRBJ1-4, the V gene TRBV3-1; D not certain. The CDR3 runs to 12 residues. Germline lookup yields CDR1 LGHDT and CDR2 YNNKEL (reference sequence). V lost 0 bases, J lost 6 bases, and 2 bases lay in between. The CDR3, as DNA: TGTGCCAGCAGCCAAGATTATGAAAAACTGTTTTTT. Its translation is CASSQDYEKLFF.

This sequence joins TRBV20-1 and TRBJ1-2; TRBD1 matches 8 bases. CDR1 DFQATT and CDR2 SNEGSKA come from the germline V gene (reference sequence). The ends lost 3 bases at V and 8 bases at J; junction bases unmatched: 5. This CDR3 spans 12 amino acids. CDR3 sequence: CSASQGAIGYTF. The CDR3 nucleotides read TGCAGTGCTAGCCAGGGGGCGATCGGCTACACCTTC.

In its sample, this clonotype was seen once. V usage is TRBV25-1 and J usage is TRBJ2-6, with TRBD1 identical over 7 bases. V was pared by 3 bases and J by 1 base, with 3 bases of the junction left unmatched. The CDR3 covers 16 residues. CDR1 is MGHDK, CDR2 SYGVNS, per germline. CDR3 nucleotide sequence: TGTGCCAGCAGTGACGCAGGGGGTTCTGGGGCCAACGTCCTGACTTTC. As protein: CASSDAGGSGANVLTF. The full variable domain, its missing parts supplied by reference TRBV25-1 and TRBJ2-6, is EADIYQTPRYLVIGTGKKITLECSQTMGHDKMYWYQQDPGMELHLIHYSYGVNSTEKGDLSSESTVSRIRTEHFPLTLESARPSHTSQYLCASSDAGGSGANVLTFGAGSRLTVL.

The chain combines TRBV30 with TRBJ2-3, with D possibly TRBD2 on 5 matching bases. The CDR3 runs 16 residues. Between the trimmed V and J ends, which lost 3 bases and 1 base, there was a span of 17 bases. The germline V gene has CDR1 GTSNPN and CDR2 SVGIG (reference sequence). This chain's CDR3 is CAWRDRLAKGTDTQYF. The CDR3 DNA reads as TGTGCCTGGAGGGACCGCCTAGCTAAGGGCACAGATACGCAGTATTTT.

This clonotype was detected only a few times. The V call is TRBV3-1, the J call TRBJ1-5, with no clear D. The CDR3 loop spans 15 amino acids. Per germline, CDR1 LGHDT and CDR2 YNNKEL (reference sequence). The germline V and J ends were trimmed by 2 bases and 3 bases, with 11 bases remaining between them. CDR3 bases: TGTGCCAGCAGCCAAAGTCGGCGGGACAATCAGCCCCAGCATTTT. As protein: CASSQSRRDNQPQHF.

The rearrangement uses TRBV4-3 and TRBJ2-7, with 9 nucleotides matching TRBD2. Germline V CDR1 and CDR2: LGHNA, YSLEER. Losses at the gene ends were 1 base for V and 6 bases for J; bases not matched to a gene: 13. The CDR3 length is 17 residues. Written as DNA, the CDR3 is TGCGCCAGCAGCCAAGCCCAAGAGGCTAGCGGGATAGGCGAGCAGTACTTC. This translates into CASSQAQEASGIGEQYF.